This passage covers 7 T cell receptor beta chains from one sample sequenced in a study of cytomegalovirus exposure and HLA in healthy donors. It was with 60 Vbeta and 13 Jbeta primers that the PCR ran. Sequencing was performed with immunoSEQ multiplex PCR; in TCRdb, only in-frame clones are kept and a portion is missing. The table records around 190,000 clones, approximately 85% of them present only once. Sequenced sample: PBMCs. These receptors originate from a woman between 50 and 59 years old in good health and CMV-seronegative.

The chain recombines TRBV29-1 with TRBJ2-7, with D perhaps matching TRBD1 (6 bases). The germline V gene has CDR1 SQVTM and CDR2 ANQGSEA. This CDR3 has 11 amino acids. Trimming took 3 bases from V and 6 from J, leaving 9 bases between them. The CDR3 region is CSVEGASEQYF. For the CDR3, the DNA is TGCAGCGTTGAGGGGGCAAGCGAGCAGTACTTC.

The V gene is TRBV6-4, the J gene TRBJ2-3, with TRBD2 matching 9 bases. J gave up 8 bases and V 0 bases, and 12 bases lay outside the gene matches. The CDR3 covers 17 residues. The germline CDR1 and CDR2 sequences are MRHNA and SNTAGT. The CDR3 loop is CASSDSSGAGGSGTQYF. In nucleotides, the CDR3 is TGTGCCAGCAGTGACTCCTCGGGAGCGGGAGGATCGGGTACGCAGTATTTT.

This sequence joins TRBV19 and TRBJ2-1, with 10 bases matching TRBD2. V lost 7 bases, J lost 10 bases, and 13 bases stayed unmatched. Germline loops: CDR1 LNHDA, CDR2 SQIVND (reference sequence). The length of the CDR3 is 15 residues. Here the CDR3 reads CASKSVSSGRYEQFF. In nucleotides, the CDR3 is TGTGCCAGTAAAAGCGTGTCTAGCGGGAGATACGAGCAGTTCTTC.

The chain joins TRBV7-2 to TRBJ1-5; weak D call: TRBD1 (6 bases). CDR3 size: 14 residues. Trimming pared 5 bases from V and 16 bases from J, leaving 24 bases between. The germline V gene has CDR1 SGHTA and CDR2 FQGNSA. CDR3 residues: CASSLGIVPAGAHF. CDR3 in DNA: TGTGCCAGCAGCCTAGGCATTGTTCCTGCGGGGGCCCATTTT.

This chain joins TRBV5-1 and TRBJ2-5; TRBD1 agrees at 8 bases. Trimming at V came to 4 bases and at J to 2 bases, leaving 7 bases not matched to a gene. In germline, CDR1 is SGHRS, CDR2 YFSETQ. This CDR3 comprises 15 residues. The DNA for the CDR3 is TGCGCCAGCAGCCGGACAGGGCAACAACAAGAGACCCAGTACTTC. Translated, it gives CASSRTGQQQETQYF.

The rearrangement uses TRBV27 and TRBJ2-3; perhaps TRBD1 as D (5 bases). This CDR3 has 16 amino acids. V lost 3 bases and J 2 bases, leaving 15 bases between the germline ends. Germline V gene sequence: CDR1 MNHEY, CDR2 SMNVEV (reference sequence). CDR3 in DNA: TGTGCCAGCAGTTTTTCGACAGCGTTAAACACAGATACGCAGTATTTT. Translated, it gives CASSFSTALNTDTQYF.

This chain joins TRBV4-3 and TRBJ2-5, with D possibly matching TRBD2 (6 bases). Trimming left V 4 bases short and J 4 bases short, with 10 bases between. This CDR3 has 13 residues. CDR1 is LGHNA, CDR2 YSLEER, per germline. CDR3 region: CASSPGRGETQYF. The CDR3, as DNA: TGCGCCAGCAGCCCCGGGAGAGGAGAGACCCAGTACTTC.